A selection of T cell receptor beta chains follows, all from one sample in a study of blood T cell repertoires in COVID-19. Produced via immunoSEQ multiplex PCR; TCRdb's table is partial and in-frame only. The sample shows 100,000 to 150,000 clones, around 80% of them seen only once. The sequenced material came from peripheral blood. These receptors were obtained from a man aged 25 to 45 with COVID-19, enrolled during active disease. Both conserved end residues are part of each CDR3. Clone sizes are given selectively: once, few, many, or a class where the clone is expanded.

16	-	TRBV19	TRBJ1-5	CASSTIDRGSNQPQHF
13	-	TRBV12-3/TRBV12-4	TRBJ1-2	CASSLTGLNGYTF
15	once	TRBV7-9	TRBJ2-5	CASSLGRDTQETQYF
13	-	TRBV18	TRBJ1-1	CASSPARGREAFF
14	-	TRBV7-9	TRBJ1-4	CASSQAGGTEKLFF
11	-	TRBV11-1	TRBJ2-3	CASSRGDTQYF
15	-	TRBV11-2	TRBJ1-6	CASSPRQGYNSPLHF
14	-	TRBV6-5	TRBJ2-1	CASSLAGGSSEQFF
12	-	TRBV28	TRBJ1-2	CASSEQGAGYTF
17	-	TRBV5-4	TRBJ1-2	CASSLPYGGGSIDGYTF